The 29 T cell receptor beta chains reported below all come from one sample, sequenced in a study of blood T cell repertoires in COVID-19. TCRdb's table, derived via immunoSEQ multiplex PCR, lists solely in-frame clones and lacks some. The sample records roughly 200,000 clones, roughly 94% being singletons. The sequencing input was peripheral blood. The receptors shown here come from a man aged 25 to 40 with COVID-19, enrolled during active disease.

This chain links TRBV12-3 or TRBV12-4 with TRBJ1-1; 9 nucleotides align to TRBD1. Unmatched junction bases numbered 2, after V lost 6 bases and J lost 3 bases. This CDR3 spans 13 amino acids. The CDR3 reads CASSRQGDTEAFF. The CDR3 DNA follows: TGTGCCAGCAGCAGACAGGGGGACACTGAAGCTTTCTTT.

J is TRBJ1-2 and V is TRBV6-5; 9 bases are a match to TRBD1. The germline V gene has CDR1 MNHEY and CDR2 SVGAGI. The CDR3 contains 15 residues. The V and J ends lost 2 bases and 4 bases, in that order; junction bases with no gene match: 5. CDR3 coding DNA: TGTGCCAGCAGTTACCTACAGGGGGCGGGCTATGGCTACACCTTC. It yields the protein CASSYLQGAGYGYTF.

As concerns this clone: Other nucleotide sequences from this sample produce the same CDR3. This chain uses TRBV30 with TRBJ1-5; D is uncertain. CDR3 length equals 13 residues. The V end lost 4 bases, the J end lost 1 base, and 8 bases lay between the germline ends. CDR1 is GTSNPN and CDR2 is SVGIG in the germline V gene (reference sequence). The CDR3, as DNA: TGTGCCTGGACCCTAGGAAGCAATCAGCCCCAGCATTTT. Translating it yields CAWTLGSNQPQHF.

V and J are TRBV5-1 and TRBJ2-1, with 9 bases identical to TRBD2. The J segment lost 0 bases and the V segment lost 4 bases, leaving 2 bases of the junction unmatched. The CDR3 has 15 amino acids. Germline CDR1 SGHRS, CDR2 YFSETQ. DNA of the CDR3: TGCGCCAGCAGCACTAGCGGGCTCTCCTACAATGAGCAGTTCTTC. It specifies CASSTSGLSYNEQFF.

V is TRBV19 and J is TRBJ1-5; unclear D gene. The CDR3 runs 14 residues. The V gene lost 4 bases and the J gene lost 3 bases, with 10 bases spanning the gap. The germline gives CDR1 LNHDA, CDR2 SQIVND (reference sequence). The chain's CDR3 is CASSRREPNQPQHF. CDR3 DNA: TGTGCCAGTAGTAGACGGGAACCCAATCAGCCCCAGCATTTT. The complete variable domain, with remaining parts taken from reference TRBV19 and TRBJ1-5, reads DGGITQSPKYLFRKEGQNVTLSCEQNLNHDAMYWYRQDPGQGLRLIYYSQIVNDFQKGDIAEGYSVSREKKESFPLTVTSAQKNPTAFYLCASSRREPNQPQHFGDGTRLSIL.

The V gene is TRBV7-9, the J gene TRBJ2-7, with TRBD2 as a possible D gene (6 bases). The CDR3 runs to 15 residues. Per germline, CDR1 SEHNR and CDR2 FQNEAQ (reference sequence). V shed 4 bases and J shed 6 bases, with 19 bases lying between them. CDR3: CASSSTGTGLREQYF. The CDR3 nucleotides read TGTGCCAGCAGCTCTACCGGGACTGGCCTCCGCGAGCAGTACTTC.

V gene TRBV5-4 combines with J gene TRBJ2-3; 7 nucleotides agree with TRBD2. This CDR3 spans 15 amino acids. CDR1 and CDR2 (germline): SGHNT, YYREEE (reference sequence). The V and J ends lost 3 bases and 3 bases, in that order; junction bases with no gene match: 7. This chain's CDR3 is CASSWGGQSTDTQYF. The CDR3 nucleotides read TGTGCCAGCAGCTGGGGAGGGCAGTCAACAGATACGCAGTATTTT.

The chain has TRBV11-1 and TRBJ1-1, with 11 bases aligning to TRBD1. Germline values: CDR1 SGHAT, CDR2 FQDESV (reference sequence). This CDR3 is built from 16 residues. J lost 3 bases, V lost 5 bases, and 8 bases had no gene match. The CDR3 DNA is TGTGCCAGCAGCATACGGACAGGGGGCGCGGACACTGAAGCTTTCTTT. The encoded protein is CASSIRTGGADTEAFF.

This chain connects TRBV7-3 to TRBJ1-2, with a weak D call TRBD1 (5 bases). Trimming left V 2 bases short and J 6 bases short, with 10 bases between. Germline CDR1 is SGHTA and CDR2 is FQGTGA. CDR3 length: 13 amino acids. The CDR3 loop is CASSLRGTDGYTF. The DNA for the CDR3 is TGTGCCAGCAGCTTACGGGGGACGGATGGCTACACCTTC.

The chain joins TRBV28 to TRBJ1-1; D might be TRBD1 (6 bases). Germline lookup yields CDR1 MDHEN and CDR2 SYDVKM. The CDR3 totals 15 residues. The V gene lost 3 bases and the J gene lost 1 base, with 12 bases spanning the gap. DNA of the CDR3: TGTGCCAGCAGTTTCCGGGGGGCTGGGAACACTGAAGCTTTCTTT. Translating it yields CASSFRGAGNTEAFF. Variable domain in full (rest from reference TRBV28 and TRBJ1-1): DVKVTQSSRYLVKRTGEKVFLECVQDMDHENMFWYRQDPGLGLRLIYFSYDVKMKEKGDIPEGYSVSREKKERFSLILESASTNQTSMYLCASSFRGAGNTEAFFGQGTRLTVV.

The CDR3 loop reads CASSTQAGGPYEQYF. In DNA form, the CDR3 reads TGTGCCAGCAGCACCCAAGCGGGGGGGCCCTACGAGCAGTACTTC. This chain joins TRBV14 and TRBJ2-7; TRBD2 matches at 10 bases. The germline CDR1 and CDR2 sequences are SGHDN and FVKESK. There are 15 residues in the CDR3. J lost 2 bases, V lost 5 bases, and 6 bases had no gene match.

A few counts support this clone. The V gene is TRBV6-5, the J gene TRBJ2-7; D unresolved. Germline values: CDR1 MNHEY, CDR2 SVGAGI. This CDR3 has 14 residues. V lost 6 bases and J 0 bases, leaving 12 bases between the germline ends. The CDR3 reads CASRDDLSSYEQYF. DNA for the CDR3: TGTGCCAGCAGGGATGACTTGAGCTCCTACGAGCAGTACTTC.

The chain employs TRBV6-5 and TRBJ1-2, with D tentatively TRBD1 (5 bases). Germline V gene sequence: CDR1 MNHEY, CDR2 SVGAGI. V dropped 6 bases and J dropped 4 bases, with 15 bases sitting between them. The CDR3 is made up of 14 amino acids. DNA for the CDR3: TGTGCCAGCAGAGACCGCGGGGGTGGCTATGGCTACACCTTC. It yields the protein CASRDRGGGYGYTF.

The chain is built from TRBV3-1 (or the pseudogene TRBV3-2) and TRBJ1-1; no firm D call. V lost 5 bases and J lost 2, with 21 bases in between. Germline values: CDR1 LGHDT, CDR2 YNNKEL (reference sequence). The CDR3 consists of 17 residues. The CDR3 spells CASSKDPFVRANTEAFF. CDR3 nucleotides: TGTGCCAGCAGCAAGGATCCTTTCGTGAGGGCCAACACTGAAGCTTTCTTT.

V gene TRBV5-4 combines with J gene TRBJ1-1; 9 bases line up with TRBD1. Germline assignment: CDR1 SGHNT and CDR2 YYREEE (reference sequence). This CDR3 is 14 amino acids long. Trimming at V came to 4 bases and at J to 5 bases, leaving 6 bases not matched to a gene. The CDR3 protein is CASSPNRGLTEAFF. The CDR3 nucleotides are TGTGCCAGCAGCCCGAACAGGGGGCTAACTGAAGCTTTCTTT. Using reference TRBV5-4 and TRBJ1-1 for the parts outside the CDR3, the full variable domain is ETGVTQSPTHLIKTRGQQVTLRCSSQSGHNTVSWYQQALGQGPQFIFQYYREEENGRGNFPPRFSGLQFPNYSSELNVNALELDDSALYLCASSPNRGLTEAFFGQGTRLTVV.

The J gene is TRBJ1-5, the V gene TRBV20-1; 9 bases align to TRBD1. The CDR3 spans 15 residues. Per germline, CDR1 DFQATT and CDR2 SNEGSKA (reference sequence). After removal of 3 bases from V and 3 bases from J, the junction contained 6 bases not matched to a gene. The CDR3 here is CSASATGGLNQPQHF. In nucleotides, the CDR3 is TGCAGTGCTAGTGCTACAGGGGGCCTCAATCAGCCCCAGCATTTT.

This chain links TRBV12-3 or TRBV12-4 with TRBJ2-7; D is possibly TRBD1 (5 bases). V lost 5 bases and J lost 3, with 5 bases in between. The CDR3 spans 11 residues. The CDR3 loop is CASSTGYEQYF. In DNA form, the CDR3 reads TGTGCCAGCAGTACAGGCTACGAGCAGTACTTC.

This clone has just one count. The chain employs TRBV25-1 and TRBJ2-5; maybe TRBD2 (5 bases). The germline CDR1 and CDR2 sequences are MGHDK and SYGVNS. There are 15 residues in the CDR3. Deletions cut 4 bases from V and 3 bases from J, with 15 bases between. CDR3 protein: CASSAYWGEKETQYF. CDR3 sequence (DNA): TGTGCCAGCAGTGCCTATTGGGGAGAAAAAGAGACCCAGTACTTC.

The CDR3 DNA follows: TGCGCCAGCAGCTCGATGTGGGGACAGGGGAACACAGATACGCAGTATTTT. Translation gives CASSSMWGQGNTDTQYF. The chain combines TRBV5-1 with TRBJ2-3, with TRBD1 matching over 10 bases. This CDR3 is 17 amino acids long. Per the germline V gene, CDR1 is SGHRS and CDR2 is YFSETQ. V gave up 3 bases and J gave up 2 bases; unmatched junction bases: 9.

The V gene is TRBV27, the J gene TRBJ1-5; possible D gene TRBD1, 5 bases. Germline values: CDR1 MNHEY, CDR2 SMNVEV (reference sequence). V was cut by 5 bases and J by 1 base, with 9 bases left in between. The CDR3 is 14 residues long. The CDR3 nucleotides read TGTGCCAGCAGTGCCGGGGGAAGCAATCAGCCCCAGCATTTT. Residues: CASSAGGSNQPQHF.

V usage is TRBV25-1 and J usage is TRBJ1-4; D not certain. The V and J ends lost 5 bases and 8 bases respectively, with 18 bases between them. The germline CDR1 and CDR2 sequences are MGHDK and SYGVNS. The CDR3 extends over 15 amino acids. CDR3 loop: CASSFVHSHSEKLFF. The DNA of the CDR3 is TGTGCCAGCAGTTTCGTTCACAGTCATTCGGAAAAACTGTTTTTT.

The chain uses TRBV10-2 and TRBJ2-3; 14 bases align to TRBD2. With 8 bases clipped from V and 1 base from J, the junction kept 8 bases outside the gene matches. The CDR3 sequence is 17 residues long. Germline loops: CDR1 WSHSY, CDR2 SAAADI. The CDR3 region has the DNA TGCGCCAGCGGACTAGCGGGGGGCACGGGGGGCACAGATACGCAGTATTTT. This codes for CASGLAGGTGGTDTQYF.

The chain uses TRBV2 and TRBJ1-2; D is uncertain. This CDR3 is 13 amino acids long. Trimming cost V 1 base and J 1 base, with 4 bases left between them. Germline V lookup: CDR1 SNHLY, CDR2 FYNNEI. CDR3 in amino acids: CASSEDGNYGYTF. CDR3 nucleotide sequence: TGTGCCAGCAGTGAAGACGGTAACTATGGCTACACCTTC. The full variable domain, completed using reference TRBV2 and TRBJ1-2, is EPEVTQTPSHQVTQMGQEVILRCVPISNHLYFYWYRQILGQKVEFLVSFYNNEISEKSEIFDDQFSVERPDGSNFTLKIRSTKLEDSAMYFCASSEDGNYGYTFGSGTRLTVV.

The chain couples TRBV7-9 to TRBJ2-5, with TRBD1 as a possible D gene (6 bases). The germline gives CDR1 SEHNR, CDR2 FQNEAQ (reference sequence). CDR3 length: 15 residues. The germline V and J ends were trimmed by 3 bases and 5 bases, with 16 bases remaining between them. In DNA, the CDR3 is TGTGCCAGCAGCTTTATAGGGGGATTATTGGAGACCCAGTACTTC. Residues: CASSFIGGLLETQYF.

This rearrangement joins TRBV6-5 to TRBJ2-7, with D possibly TRBD1 on 5 matching bases. Germline values: CDR1 MNHEY, CDR2 SVGAGI. V gave up 5 bases and J gave up 3 bases, with 8 bases separating them. The CDR3 has 12 residues. This CDR3 is CASSRTGYEQYF. CDR3 sequence (DNA): TGTGCCAGCAGTCGTACAGGCTACGAGCAGTACTTC.

The J gene is TRBJ2-7, the V gene TRBV5-4, with a possible D match to TRBD1 (5 bases). V was clipped by 4 bases and J by 6 bases, with 17 bases between them. The germline V gene encodes CDR1 SGHNT and CDR2 YYREEE (reference sequence). The CDR3 spans 14 residues. The CDR3 DNA follows: TGTGCCAGCAGCGTACGTTCCGGTAGGGGCGAGCAGTACTTC. This codes for CASSVRSGRGEQYF.

The genes are TRBV6-5 and TRBJ1-5; TRBD1 matches 7 bases. Trimming took 5 bases from V and 6 from J; bases not matched to a gene: 10. Germline CDR1 and CDR2: MNHEY and SVGAGI. There are 15 residues in the CDR3. The CDR3 is CASSKQGTGFQPQHF. The CDR3 DNA is TGTGCCAGCAGTAAACAGGGGACGGGATTTCAGCCCCAGCATTTT.

The V gene is TRBV25-1, the J gene TRBJ2-2; D may be TRBD1 (5 bases). CDR1 and CDR2 (germline): MGHDK, SYGVNS. The CDR3 has 15 residues. V was cut by 7 bases and J by 0 bases, with 12 bases left in between. CDR3 in DNA: TGTGCCAGCATAGGGGCAGGAACGAACACCGGGGAGCTGTTTTTT. It is translated as CASIGAGTNTGELFF. Looking up the rest from reference TRBV25-1 and TRBJ2-2 gives the full variable domain: EADIYQTPRYLVIGTGKKITLECSQTMGHDKMYWYQQDPGMELHLIHYSYGVNSTEKGDLSSESTVSRIRTEHFPLTLESARPSHTSQYLCASIGAGTNTGELFFGEGSRLTVL.

This rearrangement joins TRBV7-9 to TRBJ2-7; 9 positions agree with TRBD2. V lost 3 bases, J lost 5 bases, and 5 bases stayed unmatched. The CDR3 is made up of 14 amino acids. Germline lookup yields CDR1 SEHNR and CDR2 FQNEAQ (reference sequence). CDR3 coding DNA: TGTGCCAGCAGCTTCCCGGGACTAGCCCACGAGCAGTACTTC. Translated, it gives CASSFPGLAHEQYF.